The source of this T cell receptor (beta chain) is a study of glioma-infiltrating T cells after dendritic cell vaccination. Clones were read by immunoSEQ multiplex PCR, and TCRdb kept only the in-frame ones, dropping some. The sample holds tens of thousands of clones, about four fifths seen once. Germline CDR1 SGDLS, CDR2 YYNGEE. The CDR3 length is 16 residues. Unmatched junction bases numbered 9, after V lost 3 bases and J lost 1 base. All glioblastoma patients lacked an isocitrate dehydrogenase mutation. With regard to this clone: No antigen is known for it.

The study, taken as a whole, reports: Longer survival after dendritic cell vaccination followed higher pretreatment TIL content. Few patients contributed both blood and tumor specimens.

This clonotype was sampled from a human donor with glioblastoma. Sequences were derived from blood, sampled before dendritic cell vaccination. This chain joins TRBV9 and TRBJ2-5, with TRBD2 matching over 7 bases. CDR3 sequence (DNA): TGTGCCAGCAGCGCGCCGGTGGGGGGGATCCAAGAGACCCAGTACTTC. This gives the protein CASSAPVGGIQETQYF.